This T cell receptor (beta chain) emerged from a study of cytomegalovirus exposure and HLA in healthy donors. V was clipped by 3 bases and J by 2 bases; unmatched bases: 4. CDR3 size: 15 residues. The germline V gene has CDR1 SGHRS and CDR2 YFSETQ. PCR amplification relied on 60 Vbeta primers (plus 13 Jbeta primers). Measured with immunoSEQ multiplex PCR; TCRdb has only the in-frame clones, and not every one. The table shows just under 95,000 clones, with around four fifths occurring only once. On this clone: Antigen specificity is unknown.

Whole-study findings and limits: Researchers counted over 150 TCR beta chains as cytomegalovirus-associated. A later analysis revealed that TCR association rates differed between HLA loci, peaking at DRB1 and bottoming out at HLA-C.

The chain has TRBV5-1 and TRBJ2-1; 8 positions agree with TRBD1. The material sequenced was PBMCs. This TCR was recovered from a man in his forties or fifties in good health and CMV-seropositive. The CDR3 DNA follows: TGCGCCAGCAGCTCCGGACAGGGACCCTACAATGAGCAGTTCTTC. Translation: CASSSGQGPYNEQFF.